This is a list of T cell receptor beta chains from one sample in a study of blood T cell repertoires in COVID-19. Only in-frame clones appear in the TCRdb table, and some are missing; sequencing was by immunoSEQ multiplex PCR. This table has 90,000 to 110,000 clones, about 75% appearing once. The sample comprised peripheral blood. These TCRs come from a woman in her seventies with acute or convalescent COVID-19. CDR3s include the opening cysteine and the closing phenylalanine or tryptophan. The order of the fields is CDR3 DNA, CDR3 protein, D gene, V gene, J gene, clone size. A D gene is named only where the DNA matches it firmly. Some rows mark clone size as missing; the rest say once, few, many or name a class of expanded clone.

CDR3 DNA: TGTGCCAGCAGTGAAAGGGGGCTCACTGAAGCTTTCTTT; CDR3 protein: CASSERGLTEAFF; D gene: TRBD1; V gene: TRBV6-1; J gene: TRBJ1-1; clone size: .
CDR3 DNA: TGTGCCAGCAGTGCCCGGGACACAATCTACGAGCAGTACTTC; CDR3 protein: CASSARDTIYEQYF; D gene: .; V gene: TRBV27; J gene: TRBJ2-7; clone size: .
CDR3 DNA: TGTGCCAGCAGAAGACAGGGGGCTGGCGCCGGGGAGCTGTTTTTT; CDR3 protein: CASRRQGAGAGELFF; D gene: TRBD1; V gene: TRBV27; J gene: TRBJ2-2; clone size: .
CDR3 DNA: TGTGCCAGCAGCGCCGGGACAGCTGATCAGCCCCAGCATTTT; CDR3 protein: CASSAGTADQPQHF; D gene: TRBD1; V gene: TRBV5-8; J gene: TRBJ1-5; clone size: .
CDR3 DNA: TGTGCCAGTAGGTTCGGACAGCAGCCGTACAATGAGCAGTTCTTC; CDR3 protein: CASRFGQQPYNEQFF; D gene: .; V gene: TRBV19; J gene: TRBJ2-1; clone size: .
CDR3 DNA: TGTGCCAGCAGTTACGGCTCAGGGATGAATCAGCCCCAGCATTTT; CDR3 protein: CASSYGSGMNQPQHF; D gene: .; V gene: TRBV6-5; J gene: TRBJ1-5; clone size: once
CDR3 DNA: TGTGCCACCAGTGATTTGGGGGGGGACCGTCACAATGAGCAGTTCTTC; CDR3 protein: CATSDLGGDRHNEQFF; D gene: TRBD2; V gene: TRBV24-1; J gene: TRBJ2-1; clone size: .
CDR3 DNA: TGTGCCAGCAGCTCGCCGGGACAGGGGGAGACCCAGTACTTC; CDR3 protein: CASSSPGQGETQYF; D gene: TRBD1; V gene: TRBV5-6; J gene: TRBJ2-5; clone size: .
CDR3 DNA: TGTGCCAGCAGCACCGGGGGGGCCAACGTCCTGACTTTC; CDR3 protein: CASSTGGANVLTF; D gene: .; V gene: TRBV5-4; J gene: TRBJ2-6; clone size: .
CDR3 DNA: TGTGCCAGTAGTATAAACTCGCGAGGAGCTAAATTAGCCAAAAACATTCAGTACTTC; CDR3 protein: CASSINSRGAKLAKNIQYF; D gene: .; V gene: TRBV19; J gene: TRBJ2-4; clone size: .
CDR3 DNA: TGTGCCAGCAGCCCATACTTTATTTCTAGCGGGGCAACCTACGAGCAGTACTTC; CDR3 protein: CASSPYFISSGATYEQYF; D gene: TRBD2; V gene: TRBV14; J gene: TRBJ2-7; clone size: .
CDR3 DNA: TGCGCCAGCAGCCAAGTGGGACAGGGGGCTTTAAATGAGCAGTTCTTC; CDR3 protein: CASSQVGQGALNEQFF; D gene: TRBD1; V gene: TRBV4-1; J gene: TRBJ2-1; clone size: .
CDR3 DNA: TGTGCCAGCAGCGAACAGGGAAGGAGGATTGCCAAAAACATTCAGTACTTC; CDR3 protein: CASSEQGRRIAKNIQYF; D gene: .; V gene: TRBV13; J gene: TRBJ2-4; clone size: .
CDR3 DNA: TGTGCCAGCAGCCGACTCCTACAGGGGGAACTGTTTTTT; CDR3 protein: CASSRLLQGELFF; D gene: TRBD1; V gene: TRBV7-9; J gene: TRBJ1-4; clone size: .
CDR3 DNA: TGTGCCAGCAGCGTAGCGGCGGGACAGGGGATCTACGAGCAGTACTTC; CDR3 protein: CASSVAAGQGIYEQYF; D gene: TRBD1; V gene: TRBV9; J gene: TRBJ2-7; clone size: .
CDR3 DNA: TGCGCCAGCAGCGCAACAGGGCGGACCGGGGAGCTGTTTTTT; CDR3 protein: CASSATGRTGELFF; D gene: .; V gene: TRBV5-1; J gene: TRBJ2-2; clone size: .
CDR3 DNA: TGTGCCAGCAGCAACAGCGGGGGGGCGAACACCGGGGAGCTGTTTTTT; CDR3 protein: CASSNSGGANTGELFF; D gene: TRBD2; V gene: TRBV9; J gene: TRBJ2-2; clone size: once
CDR3 DNA: TGTGCCAGCAGCGGGGGGACAGGGGAGGGCGTTGGGTTGGGCGAGCAGTACTTC; CDR3 protein: CASSGGTGEGVGLGEQYF; D gene: TRBD1; V gene: TRBV5-6; J gene: TRBJ2-7; clone size: .
CDR3 DNA: TGTGCCAGCAGCTTTAACGGGGGGCTATATAGCTCCTACAATGAGCAGTTCTTC; CDR3 protein: CASSFNGGLYSSYNEQFF; D gene: .; V gene: TRBV7-2; J gene: TRBJ2-1; clone size: .
CDR3 DNA: TGTGCCAGTAGTTGGGGGGTGAACACCGGGGAGCTGTTTTTT; CDR3 protein: CASSWGVNTGELFF; D gene: .; V gene: TRBV19; J gene: TRBJ2-2; clone size: .
CDR3 DNA: TGTGCCAGCAGTTACAGGGGGCCCCCGGGGAATGAGCAGTTCTTC; CDR3 protein: CASSYRGPPGNEQFF; D gene: TRBD1; V gene: TRBV6-2/TRBV6-3; J gene: TRBJ2-1; clone size: .
CDR3 DNA: TGTGCCTGGGGGCCCGGACAGGTTAATTCACCCCTCCACTTT; CDR3 protein: CAWGPGQVNSPLHF; D gene: TRBD1; V gene: TRBV30; J gene: TRBJ1-6; clone size: .
CDR3 DNA: TGTGCCAGCAGTGAGAAAACAGGGGTTCAGCCCCAGCATTTT; CDR3 protein: CASSEKTGVQPQHF; D gene: TRBD1; V gene: TRBV6-1; J gene: TRBJ1-5; clone size: .
CDR3 DNA: TGTGCCACCAGCGCATCAGGGTACAGGGATGAGCAGTTCTTC; CDR3 protein: CATSASGYRDEQFF; D gene: .; V gene: TRBV15; J gene: TRBJ2-1; clone size: many
CDR3 DNA: TGTGCCAGCAGCCCGGCAGGGGGTCGTGGAAACACCATATATTTT; CDR3 protein: CASSPAGGRGNTIYF; D gene: TRBD1; V gene: TRBV11-2; J gene: TRBJ1-3; clone size: .
CDR3 DNA: TGTGCCAGCAGTCGGGACAGGGCCAACAATGAGCAGTTCTTC; CDR3 protein: CASSRDRANNEQFF; D gene: TRBD1; V gene: TRBV2; J gene: TRBJ2-1; clone size: .
CDR3 DNA: TGTGCCAGCAGCTTAGACGGGGTCCGTACGGAGACCCAGTACTTC; CDR3 protein: CASSLDGVRTETQYF; D gene: .; V gene: TRBV7-2; J gene: TRBJ2-5; clone size: .
CDR3 DNA: TGTGCCAGCTCAACCCAGGGGACAGGGGCCTACGAGCAGTACTTC; CDR3 protein: CASSTQGTGAYEQYF; D gene: TRBD1; V gene: TRBV18; J gene: TRBJ2-7; clone size: .
CDR3 DNA: TGTGCCAGCAGTTACGATGGGCACGATGGCTACACCTTC; CDR3 protein: CASSYDGHDGYTF; D gene: .; V gene: TRBV6-5; J gene: TRBJ1-2; clone size: .
CDR3 DNA: TGTGCTAGTGGTTTGGGACGAGGGACAGGGGTCACAGATACGCAGTATTTT; CDR3 protein: CASGLGRGTGVTDTQYF; D gene: TRBD1; V gene: TRBV12-5; J gene: TRBJ2-3; clone size: .
CDR3 DNA: TGTGCCAGCAGCTCAGGGGTACGGTTGAACACTGAAGCTTTCTTT; CDR3 protein: CASSSGVRLNTEAFF; D gene: .; V gene: TRBV7-9; J gene: TRBJ1-1; clone size: .
CDR3 DNA: TGTGCCAGTAGTATAGAGGCCGGGTATGGCTACACCTTC; CDR3 protein: CASSIEAGYGYTF; D gene: .; V gene: TRBV19; J gene: TRBJ1-2; clone size: .
CDR3 DNA: TGCGCCAGCAGCTTGGAGGTGGCGGGTGGCTACACCTTC; CDR3 protein: CASSLEVAGGYTF; D gene: .; V gene: TRBV5-1; J gene: TRBJ1-2; clone size: .
CDR3 DNA: TGTGCCATCAGGGAGACAGGTATGAACACTGAAGCTTTCTTT; CDR3 protein: CAIRETGMNTEAFF; D gene: .; V gene: TRBV10-3; J gene: TRBJ1-1; clone size: .
CDR3 DNA: TGTGCCATCAGTGAGGGAATCGGGAGACAGAATCCTAGCTACACCTTC; CDR3 protein: CAISEGIGRQNPSYTF; D gene: .; V gene: TRBV10-3; J gene: TRBJ1-2; clone size: .
CDR3 DNA: TGTGCCAGCTCACCGGGGCGGAGCTCTGGAAACACCATATATTTT; CDR3 protein: CASSPGRSSGNTIYF; D gene: .; V gene: TRBV18; J gene: TRBJ1-3; clone size: .
CDR3 DNA: TGCGCCAGCAGCTTGGAGTCAGGGTTAAATGGCTACACCTTC; CDR3 protein: CASSLESGLNGYTF; D gene: .; V gene: TRBV5-1; J gene: TRBJ1-2; clone size: .
CDR3 DNA: TGTGCCTGGAGACAGGGTGGGTGGAACACTGAAGCTTTCTTT; CDR3 protein: CAWRQGGWNTEAFF; D gene: .; V gene: TRBV30; J gene: TRBJ1-1; clone size: .
CDR3 DNA: TGTGCCAGCAGCCATAGCCATGAGCAGTTCTTC; CDR3 protein: CASSHSHEQFF; D gene: .; V gene: TRBV14; J gene: TRBJ2-1; clone size: .
CDR3 DNA: TGTGCCAGCTCACGGGACAGGGGGGAGACCCAGTACTTC; CDR3 protein: CASSRDRGETQYF; D gene: TRBD1; V gene: TRBV18; J gene: TRBJ2-5; clone size: .
CDR3 DNA: TGCGCCAGCAGCTGGGACAGTTCCTACGAGCAGTACTTC; CDR3 protein: CASSWDSSYEQYF; D gene: TRBD1; V gene: TRBV5-1; J gene: TRBJ2-7; clone size: few
CDR3 DNA: TGTGCCAGCAGCGCCCAAGGGACACTGAACACCGGGGAGCTGTTTTTT; CDR3 protein: CASSAQGTLNTGELFF; D gene: .; V gene: TRBV13; J gene: TRBJ2-2; clone size: .
CDR3 DNA: TGTGCCACCAGTGAGGGGGGGCGCTCCTACAATGAGCAGTTCTTC; CDR3 protein: CATSEGGRSYNEQFF; D gene: .; V gene: TRBV24-1; J gene: TRBJ2-1; clone size: .
CDR3 DNA: TGTGCCAGCGCGGGACAGGGGAATTCACCCCTCCACTTT; CDR3 protein: CASAGQGNSPLHF; D gene: TRBD1; V gene: TRBV12-3/TRBV12-4; J gene: TRBJ1-6; clone size: .
CDR3 DNA: TGTGCCAGCAGCGCCCTTACAGGGGACACTGAAGCTTTCTTT; CDR3 protein: CASSALTGDTEAFF; D gene: TRBD1; V gene: TRBV9; J gene: TRBJ1-1; clone size: few
CDR3 DNA: TGCGCCAGCAGCTTGGCCGGACTAGCGGGGGGCCTTAGTGGTTCAGATACGCAGTATTTT; CDR3 protein: CASSLAGLAGGLSGSDTQYF; D gene: TRBD2; V gene: TRBV5-1; J gene: TRBJ2-3; clone size: few
CDR3 DNA: TGCGCCAGCAGTGAGGCAAACAGGGGGACCTACGAGCAGTACTTC; CDR3 protein: CASSEANRGTYEQYF; D gene: TRBD1; V gene: TRBV10-2; J gene: TRBJ2-7; clone size: many
CDR3 DNA: TGTGCCAGCAGTGACGGACAGTTCCAAGAGACCCAGTACTTC; CDR3 protein: CASSDGQFQETQYF; D gene: .; V gene: TRBV2; J gene: TRBJ2-5; clone size: .
CDR3 DNA: TGTGCCAGCATCGCGGGGGGGAGAGGGAATGGCTACACCTTC; CDR3 protein: CASIAGGRGNGYTF; D gene: .; V gene: TRBV6-5; J gene: TRBJ1-2; clone size: hyperexpanded
CDR3 DNA: TGCGCCAGCAGCCAAACCAGGGATCGCACGAACACCGGGGAGCTGTTTTTT; CDR3 protein: CASSQTRDRTNTGELFF; D gene: .; V gene: TRBV4-1; J gene: TRBJ2-2; clone size: few
CDR3 DNA: TGCGCCAGCAGCTTGTATGACGCCGGGGGGGACACCATATATTTT; CDR3 protein: CASSLYDAGGDTIYF; D gene: .; V gene: TRBV5-1; J gene: TRBJ1-3; clone size: .
CDR3 DNA: TGTGCCAGCAGCTTGGGTGGGGGTCAGGGGAGTGACACTGAAGCTTTCTTT; CDR3 protein: CASSLGGGQGSDTEAFF; D gene: .; V gene: TRBV5-4; J gene: TRBJ1-1; clone size: .
CDR3 DNA: TGTGCCAGCAGCTTTTCGGCGGCTGGGGCCAACGTCCTGACTTTC; CDR3 protein: CASSFSAAGANVLTF; D gene: .; V gene: TRBV7-8; J gene: TRBJ2-6; clone size: .
CDR3 DNA: TGCGCCAGCAGTCGACGGGGACAAGAAGCCATATATTTT; CDR3 protein: CASSRRGQEAIYF; D gene: .; V gene: TRBV10-1; J gene: TRBJ1-3; clone size: .
CDR3 DNA: TGTGCCAGCGGGACACCGCGGGTCGGGGAGCTGTTTTTT; CDR3 protein: CASGTPRVGELFF; D gene: .; V gene: TRBV28; J gene: TRBJ2-2; clone size: .
CDR3 DNA: TGCGCCAGCAGCTTTTACCAGGGGACCCAAGAGACCCAGTACTTC; CDR3 protein: CASSFYQGTQETQYF; D gene: .; V gene: TRBV5-1; J gene: TRBJ2-5; clone size: .
CDR3 DNA: TGTGCCACAGAATCGCGGGGCACTGAAACTTTCTTT; CDR3 protein: CATESRGTETFF; D gene: .; V gene: TRBV30; J gene: TRBJ1-1; clone size: .